This TCR beta chain originates from a study of Graves' ophthalmopathy and Graves' hyperthyroidism. The overall study: The collection of peripheral blood took place at initial diagnosis, before any treatment.

The V gene's germline CDR1 is SNHLY and CDR2 FYNNEI. The V end was cut by 0 bases, the J end by 8 bases, with 4 bases between. This CDR3 comprises 11 residues. RNA served as the template for amplifying TCR beta CDR3 regions. Second-round multiplex PCR came after first-round RT-PCR with HTBI primers. From the multiplex PCR reads, TCRdb called clonotypes with MiXCR, one entry per CDR3 protein. Here the sample spans fewer than 600,000 distinct CDR3 sequences, approximately 15% being singletons. Exclusion applied to patients with other autoimmune diseases, uncontrolled infections, pregnancy or lactation. This clonotype was seen ten or more times.

Sequences were obtained from blood. The clonotype comes from a young woman with Graves' ophthalmopathy. J is TRBJ1-2 and V is TRBV2; D gene uncertain. The CDR3 DNA sequence: TGTGCCAGCAGTGAAGCGTGGGGCTACACCTTC. It is translated as CASSEAWGYTF.